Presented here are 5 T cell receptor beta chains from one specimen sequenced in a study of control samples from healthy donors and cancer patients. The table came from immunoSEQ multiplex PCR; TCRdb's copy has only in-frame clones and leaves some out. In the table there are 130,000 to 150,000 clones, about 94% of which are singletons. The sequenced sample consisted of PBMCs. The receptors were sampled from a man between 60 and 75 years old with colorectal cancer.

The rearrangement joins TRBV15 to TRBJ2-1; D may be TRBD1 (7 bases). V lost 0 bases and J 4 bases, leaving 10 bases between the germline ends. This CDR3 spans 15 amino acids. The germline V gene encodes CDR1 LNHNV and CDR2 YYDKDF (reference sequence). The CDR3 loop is CATSRDAGGYNEQFF. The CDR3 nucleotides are TGTGCCACCAGCAGAGATGCAGGGGGGTACAATGAGCAGTTCTTC.

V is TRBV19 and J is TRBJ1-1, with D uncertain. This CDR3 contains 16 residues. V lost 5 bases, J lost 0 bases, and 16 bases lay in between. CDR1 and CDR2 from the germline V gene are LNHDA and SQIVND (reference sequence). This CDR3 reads CASSPPLMTMNTEAFF. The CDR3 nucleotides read TGTGCCAGTAGTCCCCCTTTAATGACAATGAACACTGAAGCTTTCTTT.

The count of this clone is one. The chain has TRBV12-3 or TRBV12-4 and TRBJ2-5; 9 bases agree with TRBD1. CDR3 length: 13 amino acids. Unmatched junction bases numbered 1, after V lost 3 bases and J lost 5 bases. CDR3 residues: CASSFGQGETQYF. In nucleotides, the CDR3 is TGTGCCAGCAGTTTCGGACAGGGGGAGACCCAGTACTTC.

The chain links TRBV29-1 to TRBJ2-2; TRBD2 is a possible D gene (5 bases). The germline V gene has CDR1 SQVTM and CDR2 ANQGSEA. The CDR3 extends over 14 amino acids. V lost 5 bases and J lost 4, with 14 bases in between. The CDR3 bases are TGCAGCGTTTTGGAGGCCGCGGGCACCGGGGAGCTGTTTTTT. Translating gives CSVLEAAGTGELFF.

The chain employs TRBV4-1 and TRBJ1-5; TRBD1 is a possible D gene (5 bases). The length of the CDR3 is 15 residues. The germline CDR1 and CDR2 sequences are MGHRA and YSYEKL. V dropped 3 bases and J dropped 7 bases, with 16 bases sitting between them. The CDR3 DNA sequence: TGCGCCAGCAGCCAGAACCCAGGGTTGGGACAGCCCCAGCATTTT. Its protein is CASSQNPGLGQPQHF.